Listed here are 7 T cell receptor beta chains from one sample, sequenced in a study of blood T cell repertoires in COVID-19. Using immunoSEQ multiplex PCR, the repertoire was profiled, and TCRdb retains in-frame clones only, with some absent. The sample includes roughly 140,000 clones, 84% of them seen just once. What was sequenced was peripheral blood. Every receptor here comes from a woman over 75 in a cohort sampled during active or convalescent COVID-19.

The gene calls are TRBV7-9 and TRBJ2-1; 10 nucleotides agree with TRBD2. CDR1 is SEHNR, CDR2 FQNEAQ, per germline (reference sequence). V dropped 5 bases and J dropped 0; count of bases not matched to a gene: 4. The CDR3 covers 16 residues. CDR3 bases: TGTGCCAGCAGCGCCCCTAGCGGGAGCTCCTACAATGAGCAGTTCTTC. Amino acids: CASSAPSGSSYNEQFF.

The V and J genes are TRBV11-2 and TRBJ2-7; 10 nucleotides match TRBD2. This CDR3 contains 14 residues. The trim removed 3 bases at V and 3 bases at J, leaving 2 bases unmatched. The germline V gene has CDR1 SGHAT and CDR2 FQNNGV. CDR3 residues: CASSLASGGYEQYV. CDR3 nucleotides: TGTGCCAGCAGCTTGGCTAGCGGGGGCTACGAGCAGTACGTC.

The chain couples TRBV7-8 to TRBJ2-7; perhaps TRBD2 as D (5 bases). Germline CDR1 and CDR2: SGHVS and FQNEAQ. The CDR3 extends over 13 amino acids. V lost 1 base to trimming and J lost 6 bases, with 10 bases between them. Here the CDR3 DNA reads TGTGCCAGCAGCTTAGATAGGGAGACCGAGCAGTACTTC. It specifies CASSLDRETEQYF.

This chain connects TRBV18 to TRBJ1-5, with 9 nucleotides matching TRBD1. The V gene end was trimmed by 1 base and the J gene end by 3 bases; junction bases not matched to a gene: 7. The CDR3 loop spans 17 amino acids. Germline loops: CDR1 KGHSH, CDR2 LQKENI. CDR3 coding DNA: TGTGCCAGCTCACCACGGCGGACAGGGGCGTCCAATCAGCCCCAGCATTTT. Translated: CASSPRRTGASNQPQHF. The complete variable domain, with remaining parts taken from reference TRBV18 and TRBJ1-5, reads NAGVMQNPRHLVRRRGQEARLRCSPMKGHSHVYWYRQLPEEGLKFMVYLQKENIIDESGMPKERFSAEFPKEGPSILRIQQVVRGDSAAYFCASSPRRTGASNQPQHFGDGTRLSIL.

This chain connects TRBV29-1 to TRBJ2-1; weak D call: TRBD2 (7 bases). Germline values: CDR1 SQVTM, CDR2 ANQGSEA. V lost 7 bases and J lost 0, with 19 bases in between. The CDR3 is 16 residues long. CDR3 DNA sequence: TGCAGCGCCGGGGGGCCACTGGCTAGCTCCTACAATGAGCAGTTCTTC. Translated, it gives CSAGGPLASSYNEQFF.

The genes are TRBV7-2 and TRBJ2-1; D perhaps matches TRBD2 (6 bases). Germline assignment: CDR1 SGHTA and CDR2 FQGNSA. This CDR3 spans 16 amino acids. Trimming took off 1 base at V and 7 bases at J, with 17 bases between the two ends. The CDR3 coding sequence is TGTGCCAGCAGCTTAGTTGCCGGGGGTTTAGTAAATGAGCAGTTCTTC. Amino acids: CASSLVAGGLVNEQFF.

This chain joins TRBV27 and TRBJ2-1; TRBD1 aligns across 8 bases. After removal of 6 bases from V and 5 bases from J, the junction contained 3 bases not matched to a gene. Germline values: CDR1 MNHEY, CDR2 SMNVEV (reference sequence). This CDR3 contains 13 residues. The CDR3 protein is CASSQTGDNEQFF. The CDR3 coding sequence is TGTGCCAGCAGCCAGACAGGGGACAATGAGCAGTTCTTC.